The 24 T cell receptor beta chains reported below all come from one sample, sequenced in a study of T cell responses to AZD1222 COVID-19 vaccine. The data were produced by immunoSEQ multiplex PCR, yet TCRdb's version contains in-frame clones alone and is incomplete. The table includes roughly 55,000 clones, 70% to 90% detected once. Sequenced here: peripheral blood, sampled on day 0 of AZD1222 vaccination. The receptor set was obtained from an adult in good health.

The gene calls are TRBV7-2 and TRBJ2-5; D may be TRBD1 (5 bases). The V gene's germline CDR1 is SGHTA and CDR2 FQGNSA. CDR3 length equals 12 residues. The germline V and J ends were trimmed by 5 bases and 5 bases, with 9 bases remaining between them. Written as DNA, the CDR3 is TGTGCCAGCAGCCGAAAGGGGGAGACCCAGTACTTC. It yields the protein CASSRKGETQYF.

V is TRBV6-4 and J is TRBJ1-2, with a possible D match to TRBD1 (6 bases). The CDR3 is 17 residues long. V gave up 0 bases and J gave up 0 bases, with 14 bases separating them. In germline, CDR1 is MRHNA, CDR2 SNTAGT. In DNA form, the CDR3 reads TGTGCCAGCAGTGACTCGACCAGGGGAATTCCTAACTATGGCTACACCTTC. The encoded protein is CASSDSTRGIPNYGYTF.

The chain carries TRBV29-1 and TRBJ1-1; D is undetermined. CDR1 SQVTM and CDR2 ANQGSEA come from the germline V gene. V lost 7 bases to trimming and J lost 2 bases, with 5 bases between them. This CDR3 region has 10 residues. For the CDR3, the DNA is TGCAGCGCCCAAAACACTGAAGCTTTCTTT. Residues: CSAQNTEAFF.

The chain joins TRBV28 to TRBJ1-1; TRBD1 matches at 10 bases. V was clipped by 4 bases and J by 7 bases; unmatched bases: 12. Germline CDR1 MDHEN, CDR2 SYDVKM. The CDR3 has 16 residues. This CDR3 is CASSSAGTGEGGEAFF. DNA of the CDR3: TGTGCCAGCAGTTCGGCCGGGACAGGGGAAGGGGGTGAAGCTTTCTTT.

V usage is TRBV29-1 and J usage is TRBJ1-2; no firm D call. This CDR3 is 12 amino acids long. Germline CDR1 SQVTM, CDR2 ANQGSEA. V lost 0 bases and J lost 4, with 6 bases in between. Written as DNA, the CDR3 is TGCAGCGTTGAAGATATCGGCTATGGCTACACCTTC. Amino acid sequence: CSVEDIGYGYTF.

This chain joins TRBV6-5 and TRBJ1-1; 8 bases fit TRBD1. Germline assignment: CDR1 MNHEY and CDR2 SVGAGI. The V and J ends lost 2 bases and 0 bases, in that order; junction bases with no gene match: 5. CDR3 length: 16 amino acids. Here the CDR3 reads CASSYGAGGMNTEAFF. CDR3 DNA: TGTGCCAGCAGTTACGGGGCAGGGGGCATGAACACTGAAGCTTTCTTT.

The J gene is TRBJ2-7, the V gene TRBV27; unclear D gene. The CDR3 totals 11 residues. V shed 3 bases and J shed 3 bases, with 3 bases lying between them. Germline CDR1 and CDR2: MNHEY and SMNVEV (reference sequence). CDR3 sequence (DNA): TGTGCCAGCAGTTTGGGCTACGAGCAGTACTTC. It codes for CASSLGYEQYF.

This rearrangement joins TRBV15 to TRBJ2-2; TRBD1 agrees at 8 bases. V lost 0 bases to trimming and J lost 5 bases; unmatched junction nucleotides: 5. The CDR3 is 16 residues long. Germline CDR1 LNHNV, CDR2 YYDKDF (reference sequence). The CDR3 here is CATSRDPDRVTGELFF. The DNA for the CDR3 is TGTGCCACCAGCAGAGATCCGGACAGGGTGACCGGGGAGCTGTTTTTT.

V is TRBV10-3 and J is TRBJ1-2, with 9 bases lining up with TRBD1. Losses at the gene ends were 9 bases for V and 6 bases for J; bases not matched to a gene: 11. This CDR3 is 14 amino acids long. Germline V gene lookup returns CDR1 ENHRY and CDR2 SYGVKD. CDR3 nucleotide sequence: TGTGCCATTTCGGCACAGGGGGCAGCCCATGGCTACACCTTC. It specifies CAISAQGAAHGYTF.

This clone was recorded only once. This chain links TRBV11-3 with TRBJ1-3; TRBD1 might be the D (5 bases). Germline values: CDR1 SGHNT, CDR2 YENEEA. The CDR3 covers 15 residues. V was clipped by 5 bases and J by 2 bases, with 13 bases between them. DNA of the CDR3: TGTGCCAGCAGCCCCCGAGGGGACCCTGGAAACACCATATATTTT. Protein: CASSPRGDPGNTIYF.

The rearrangement links TRBV7-9 to TRBJ2-1; 9 positions match TRBD2. V trimming: 6 bases; J trimming: 4 bases; junction bases outside the gene matches: 10. Germline loops: CDR1 SEHNR, CDR2 FQNEAQ (reference sequence). There are 16 residues in the CDR3. The CDR3 coding sequence is TGTGCCAGCAGTTCCCCACCGGGACTAGCTTACAATGAGCAGTTCTTC. This sequence encodes CASSSPPGLAYNEQFF. Full variable domain (rest looked up from reference TRBV7-9 and TRBJ2-1): DTGVSQNPRHKITKRGQNVTFRCDPISEHNRLYWYRQTLGQGPEFLTYFQNEAQLEKSRLLSDRFSAERPKGSFSTLEIQRTEQGDSAMYLCASSSPPGLAYNEQFFGPGTRLTVL.

This clone was found once. The chain joins TRBV6-1 to TRBJ2-5; a weak D match, TRBD2 (6 bases). CDR1 and CDR2 from the germline V gene are MNHNS and SASEGT. Trimming cost V 0 bases and J 5 bases, with 16 bases left between them. This CDR3 spans 16 amino acids. CDR3 residues: CASSEALTSTGETQYF. Here the CDR3 DNA reads TGTGCCAGCAGTGAAGCTTTGACTAGTACCGGGGAGACCCAGTACTTC.

This clone was seen more than once but under ten times. The chain is built from TRBV4-3 and TRBJ1-2, with a tentative D call TRBD1 (6 bases). Trimming removed 0 bases from V and 2 bases from J, with 13 bases in between. Germline V CDR1 and CDR2: LGHNA, YSLEER. CDR3 length: 16 amino acids. The CDR3 DNA is TGCGCCAGCAGCCAAGAGGCGGGAAGGGGGAACTATGGCTACACCTTC. This encodes CASSQEAGRGNYGYTF.

The chain combines TRBV2 with TRBJ2-7; TRBD1 matches at 11 bases. The CDR3 consists of 14 residues. CDR1 and CDR2 from the germline V gene are SNHLY and FYNNEI. V gave up 10 bases and J gave up 5 bases; unmatched junction bases: 10. The CDR3 loop is CATSQDRGLHEQYF. CDR3 in DNA: TGTGCCACCTCCCAGGACAGGGGGCTCCACGAGCAGTACTTC.

This clone was seen just once. The gene calls are TRBV4-1 and TRBJ1-1; a weak D match, TRBD1 (5 bases). Per germline, CDR1 MGHRA and CDR2 YSYEKL. CDR3 length: 16 residues. The V gene lost 0 bases and the J gene lost 1 base, with 12 bases spanning the gap. In DNA form, the CDR3 reads TGCGCCAGCAGCCAAGATCCCGGGACGAGGAACACTGAAGCTTTCTTT. This translates into CASSQDPGTRNTEAFF.

In DNA form, the CDR3 reads TGCAGCGTTAGGGTCGAGGACCAGCCCCAGCATTTT. Residues: CSVRVEDQPQHF. The J gene is TRBJ1-5, the V gene TRBV29-1; D remains ambiguous. The length of the CDR3 is 12 residues. The germline V gene has CDR1 SQVTM and CDR2 ANQGSEA. Trimming stripped 5 bases from V and 7 bases from J, with 12 bases between.

The V gene is TRBV9, the J gene TRBJ2-3; 8 bases line up with TRBD1. Trimming at V came to 0 bases and at J to 9 bases, leaving 9 bases not matched to a gene. This CDR3 is built from 15 residues. The germline gives CDR1 SGDLS, CDR2 YYNGEE. Here the CDR3 DNA reads TGTGCCAGCAGCGTAGGGCGACAGGGGAGAGGGACGCAGTATTTT. Amino acid sequence: CASSVGRQGRGTQYF.

The rearrangement joins TRBV10-2 to TRBJ1-5; D remains ambiguous. Trimming shortened V by 4 bases and J by 4 bases, and 11 bases separated the two germline ends. CDR3 length equals 14 residues. Germline V gene sequence: CDR1 WSHSY, CDR2 SAAADI. The CDR3 spells CASSGSSPNQPQHF. The CDR3 bases are TGCGCCAGCAGTGGGTCGTCCCCTAATCAGCCCCAGCATTTT.

The V gene is TRBV5-6, the J gene TRBJ1-6; tentatively, D is TRBD1 (6 bases). V was pared by 3 bases and J by 10 bases, with 14 bases between. Germline lookup yields CDR1 SGHDT and CDR2 YYEEEE. The CDR3 spans 14 residues. CDR3 nucleotide sequence: TGTGCCAGCAGCTCCCGGACAGTACAATCACCCCTCCACTTT. Translation: CASSSRTVQSPLHF.

In nucleotides, the CDR3 is TGTGCCACCAGCAGAGTACCGGGGGGGAGAGGCAATCAGCCCCAGCATTTT. Translated, it gives CATSRVPGGRGNQPQHF. The chain combines TRBV15 with TRBJ1-5; possibly TRBD1 for D (5 bases). V lost 1 base and J 2 bases, leaving 15 bases between the germline ends. Germline V gene sequence: CDR1 LNHNV, CDR2 YYDKDF (reference sequence). This CDR3 is built from 17 residues.

The chain employs TRBV7-3 and TRBJ2-2, with D uncertain. Trimming cost V 0 bases and J 7 bases, with 9 bases left between them. CDR1 and CDR2 (germline): SGHTA, FQGTGA. The CDR3 contains 14 residues. CDR3 nucleotide sequence: TGTGCCAGCAGCTTAACAGGGTCAAGCGGGGAGCTGTTTTTT. It specifies CASSLTGSSGELFF.

The chain uses TRBV4-2 and TRBJ2-1; 14 positions match TRBD2. J gave up 8 bases and V 3 bases, and 6 bases lay outside the gene matches. This CDR3 is built from 16 residues. Germline CDR1 reads LGHNA; CDR2 reads YNFKEQ. CDR3: CASSHETSGGADEQFF. Written as DNA, the CDR3 is TGTGCCAGCAGCCATGAGACTAGCGGGGGGGCGGATGAGCAGTTCTTC.

The chain joins TRBV7-2 to TRBJ2-1; 11 bases map to TRBD2. The length of the CDR3 is 16 residues. From germline, CDR1 is SGHTA and CDR2 FQGNSA. Trimming at V came to 5 bases and at J to 3 bases, leaving 6 bases not matched to a gene. The CDR3 spells CASSVVGLAGYNEQFF. Here the CDR3 DNA reads TGTGCCAGCAGCGTAGTAGGACTAGCGGGCTACAATGAGCAGTTCTTC.

The rearrangement links TRBV7-8 to TRBJ1-2; D possibly corresponds to TRBD1 (5 bases). This CDR3 spans 20 amino acids. V lost 1 base and J lost 0, with 24 bases in between. Germline V gene sequence: CDR1 SGHVS, CDR2 FQNEAQ. The CDR3 region has the DNA TGTGCCAGCAGCTTAGAGTTTTTGTTGGCAGGGTACACAGCTAACTATGGCTACACCTTC. This translates into CASSLEFLLAGYTANYGYTF.